This is a list of T cell receptor beta chains from one sample in a study of shared clonotypes between healthy human individuals. Sequencing used immunoSEQ multiplex PCR; TCRdb keeps in-frame clones, though not all of them. The data show around 2.3 million clones, 95% seen once. Sequenced: naive CD4+ T cells sorted from blood. These receptors were taken from a man between 18 and 29 years old in good health. The CDR3 runs from the conserved cysteine through the conserved F or W. A D gene is named only where the DNA matches it firmly. Clone size is given for some rows only: seen once, a few or many times, or a class if the clone is expanded.

j_gene: TRBJ2-3
v_gene: TRBV19
abundance: -
d_gene: -
CDR3aa: CASSSDRRTDTQYF
CDR3nt: TGTGCCAGTAGTTCCGACCGAAGGACAGATACGCAGTATTTT

j_gene: TRBJ2-5
v_gene: TRBV5-4
abundance: -
d_gene: -
CDR3aa: CASSLSMGGQETQYF
CDR3nt: TGTGCCAGCAGCTTGTCGATGGGGGGACAAGAGACCCAGTACTTC

j_gene: TRBJ2-7
v_gene: TRBV27
abundance: -
d_gene: -
CDR3aa: CASTKIPGPYEQYF
CDR3nt: TGTGCCAGCACTAAGATTCCGGGACCCTACGAGCAGTACTTC

j_gene: TRBJ2-1
v_gene: TRBV11-2
abundance: -
d_gene: TRBD1
CDR3aa: CASSSTGLSSYNEQFF
CDR3nt: TGTGCCAGCAGCTCGACAGGGTTAAGCTCCTACAATGAGCAGTTCTTC

j_gene: TRBJ1-2
v_gene: TRBV21-1
abundance: -
d_gene: -
CDR3aa: CASSKKRGTGAVSNYGYTF
CDR3nt: TGTGCCAGCAGCAAAAAAAGGGGGACAGGGGCGGTGTCGAACTATGGCTACACCTTC

j_gene: TRBJ2-3
v_gene: TRBV7-2
abundance: -
d_gene: TRBD2
CDR3aa: CASSLSAGLAGHTQYF
CDR3nt: TGTGCCAGCAGTCTCTCGGCTGGGTTAGCGGGGCATACGCAGTATTTT

j_gene: TRBJ2-3
v_gene: TRBV5-4
abundance: -
d_gene: TRBD2
CDR3aa: CASSFERGPQDTQYF
CDR3nt: TGTGCCAGCAGCTTCGAGCGGGGCCCCCAGGATACGCAGTATTTT

j_gene: TRBJ2-5
v_gene: TRBV21-1
abundance: -
d_gene: -
CDR3aa: CASSPTSGWNEQETQYF
CDR3nt: TGTGCCAGCAGCCCGACATCCGGGTGGAATGAACAAGAGACCCAGTACTTC

j_gene: TRBJ2-3
v_gene: TRBV18
abundance: -
d_gene: -
CDR3aa: CASSASSTDTQYF
CDR3nt: TGTGCCAGCTCAGCTTCTAGCACAGATACGCAGTATTTT

j_gene: TRBJ2-2
v_gene: TRBV27
abundance: -
d_gene: -
CDR3aa: CASSSTRTGELFF
CDR3nt: TGTGCCAGCAGCTCCACGAGGACCGGGGAGCTGTTTTTT

j_gene: TRBJ1-5
v_gene: TRBV6-1
abundance: once
d_gene: TRBD1
CDR3aa: CASSDLHRGWDQPQHF
CDR3nt: TGTGCCAGCAGTGACCTCCACAGGGGCTGGGATCAGCCCCAGCATTTT